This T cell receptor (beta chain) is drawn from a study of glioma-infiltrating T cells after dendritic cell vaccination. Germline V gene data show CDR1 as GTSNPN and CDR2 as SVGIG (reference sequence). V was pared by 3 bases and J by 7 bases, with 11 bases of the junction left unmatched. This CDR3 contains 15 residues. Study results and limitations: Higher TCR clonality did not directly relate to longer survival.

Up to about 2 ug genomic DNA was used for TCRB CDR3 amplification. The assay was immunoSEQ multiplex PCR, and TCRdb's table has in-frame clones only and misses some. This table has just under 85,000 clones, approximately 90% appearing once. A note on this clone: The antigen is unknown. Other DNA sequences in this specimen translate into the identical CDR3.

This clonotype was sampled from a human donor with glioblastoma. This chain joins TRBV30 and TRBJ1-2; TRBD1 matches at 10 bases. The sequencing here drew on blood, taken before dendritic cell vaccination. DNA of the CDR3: TGTGCCTGGAGCCCCCCCGCCGGGACAGGGGTTGGCTACACCTTC. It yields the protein CAWSPPAGTGVGYTF. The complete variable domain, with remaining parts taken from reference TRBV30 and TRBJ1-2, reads SQTIHQWPATLVQPVGSPLSLECTVEGTSNPNLYWYRQAAGRGLQLLFYSVGIGQISSEVPQNLSASRPQDRQFILSSKKLLLSDSGFYLCAWSPPAGTGVGYTFGSGTRLTVV.